The entry that follows covers one T cell receptor beta chain sequence. The data stem from a study of TIL therapy for anti-PD-1-resistant metastatic lung cancer. Sequencing used immunoSEQ v3. Each library reached about 2 million read pairs, or about 5-6.5 million at deep level. The protocol was immunoSEQ multiplex PCR, while the TCRdb copy is restricted to in-frame clones and leaves out a portion. The sample holds 9,500 to 15,000 clones, 60% to 80% seen once. Per the germline V gene, CDR1 is ENHRY and CDR2 is SYGVKD. CDR3 length: 13 residues. V dropped 11 bases and J dropped 5 bases, with 18 bases sitting between them. Indicated time point: pre-treatment sample, taken before nivolumab and TIL therapy.

This sequence joins TRBV10-3 and TRBJ2-5; TRBD2 is a possible D gene (7 bases). This receptor was obtained from a person between 25 and 80 years old with non-small cell lung cancer. Sample: blood, taken at baseline. CDR3 DNA sequence: TGTGCCTCCCAAGGGGGGGGCTTGGAGACCCAGTACTTC. It encodes CASQGGGLETQYF.